Listed below are T cell receptor beta chains from one sample, sequenced in a study of blood T cell dynamics during melanoma immunotherapy. This table comes from immunoSEQ multiplex PCR, and its TCRdb copy is limited to in-frame clones, with some not included. The top ten clones hold 0.92% of a sample with about 15,000 clones, 90% to 95% of them seen once. The sample consisted of blood, taken from a patient treated with checkpoint blockade. The receptors were sampled from a human donor with melanoma. CDR3s leave out the opening cysteine and the closing phenylalanine or tryptophan.

v_gene: TRBV5-1; j_gene: TRBJ2-1; CDR3aa: ASSYVQGPGSTGQF
v_gene: TRBV20-1; j_gene: TRBJ2-1; CDR3aa: SASPGTRAV
v_gene: TRBV7-7; j_gene: TRBJ2-5; CDR3aa: ASSSGTGGQETQY
v_gene: TRBV30; j_gene: TRBJ1-2; CDR3aa: AWRESANYGYT
v_gene: TRBV5-1; j_gene: TRBJ2-1; CDR3aa: ASRPGLAGSNEQF
v_gene: TRBV6-1; j_gene: TRBJ2-3; CDR3aa: ASRGPEWGSTQY
v_gene: TRBV19; j_gene: TRBJ2-2; CDR3aa: ASSIDSRVTGELF
v_gene: TRBV11-2; j_gene: TRBJ2-7; CDR3aa: ASSSRVGLAGFEQY
v_gene: TRBV13; j_gene: TRBJ1-2; CDR3aa: ASSLSGEGALGYT
v_gene: TRBV18; j_gene: TRBJ1-2; CDR3aa: ASSPQEDRGASYGYT
v_gene: TRBV5-8; j_gene: TRBJ1-5; CDR3aa: ASSPGTGSDSQH
v_gene: TRBV30; j_gene: TRBJ2-7; CDR3aa: ASTTGLDEQY
v_gene: TRBV10-2; j_gene: TRBJ2-5; CDR3aa: ASSVLAGGGVAQY
v_gene: TRBV5-4; j_gene: TRBJ1-2; CDR3aa: ASSFVDRDYGYT
v_gene: TRBV4-2; j_gene: TRBJ2-1; CDR3aa: ASSRGTSGYNEQF
v_gene: TRBV12-5; j_gene: TRBJ2-1; CDR3aa: ASGLFRIDEQF
v_gene: TRBV5-6; j_gene: TRBJ2-3; CDR3aa: ASSARGWYDTQY
v_gene: TRBV28; j_gene: TRBJ2-7; CDR3aa: ASSSGMQY
v_gene: TRBV2; j_gene: TRBJ2-1; CDR3aa: ASSDYGDNEQF
v_gene: TRBV30; j_gene: TRBJ2-1; CDR3aa: AWSVRAGRTYNEQF
v_gene: TRBV7-2; j_gene: TRBJ1-1; CDR3aa: ASRLQVNTEAF
v_gene: TRBV11-3; j_gene: TRBJ2-7; CDR3aa: ASSQTMRDPYEQY
v_gene: TRBV28; j_gene: TRBJ2-1; CDR3aa: ASPPSLGTSHNEQF
v_gene: TRBV4-1; j_gene: TRBJ2-5; CDR3aa: ASSLVGEQETQY
v_gene: TRBV5-1; j_gene: TRBJ2-7; CDR3aa: ASSSRTGVSYEQY
v_gene: TRBV5-6; j_gene: TRBJ1-1; CDR3aa: ASSSLDRGPNTEAF
v_gene: TRBV9; j_gene: TRBJ2-3; CDR3aa: ASSFLDTQY
v_gene: TRBV18; j_gene: TRBJ1-1; CDR3aa: ASSPRPLGVNTEAF
v_gene: TRBV19; j_gene: TRBJ1-2; CDR3aa: ASNPSQAEYGYT
v_gene: TRBV21-1; j_gene: TRBJ2-7; CDR3aa: ASSRGDRGHEQY
v_gene: TRBV14; j_gene: TRBJ1-1; CDR3aa: ASSQDRGRLEAEAF
v_gene: TRBV28; j_gene: TRBJ1-5; CDR3aa: ASRYHGTASNQPQH
v_gene: TRBV9; j_gene: TRBJ2-1; CDR3aa: ASSVAGARYNEQF
v_gene: TRBV14; j_gene: TRBJ2-7; CDR3aa: ASSLRHGKPYEQY
v_gene: TRBV9; j_gene: TRBJ2-2; CDR3aa: ASSARGDRVAGELF
v_gene: TRBV11-2; j_gene: TRBJ2-3; CDR3aa: ASSLEADTQY
v_gene: TRBV2; j_gene: TRBJ1-2; CDR3aa: ASTPNYGYT
v_gene: TRBV7-3; j_gene: TRBJ2-3; CDR3aa: ASSPGQTITDTQY
v_gene: TRBV9; j_gene: TRBJ1-3; CDR3aa: ASSVSGTESGNTIY
v_gene: TRBV11-2; j_gene: TRBJ1-3; CDR3aa: ASSPNGGLRGNTIY
v_gene: TRBV5-1; j_gene: TRBJ2-5; CDR3aa: ASSGQGRGETQY
v_gene: TRBV2; j_gene: TRBJ2-7; CDR3aa: ASSADSLFLYEQY
v_gene: TRBV20-1; j_gene: TRBJ2-5; CDR3aa: SAGTFTQY
v_gene: TRBV9; j_gene: TRBJ1-1; CDR3aa: ASSVDPGGETEAF
v_gene: TRBV20-1; j_gene: TRBJ1-2; CDR3aa: SASWTGPSI
v_gene: TRBV2; j_gene: TRBJ1-6; CDR3aa: ASSGQSSYNSPLH
v_gene: TRBV10-2; j_gene: TRBJ2-5; CDR3aa: ASRGLAGQETQY
v_gene: TRBV29-1; j_gene: TRBJ1-2; CDR3aa: SVEMGQGLRSGYT
v_gene: TRBV7-9; j_gene: TRBJ1-2; CDR3aa: ASSLAADRGRGYT
v_gene: TRBV5-4; j_gene: TRBJ2-7; CDR3aa: ASSKDPGAHEQY
v_gene: TRBV2; j_gene: TRBJ2-1; CDR3aa: ASERTGLARGNEQF
v_gene: TRBV6-6; j_gene: TRBJ2-3; CDR3aa: ASSTSGDTDTQY
v_gene: TRBV7-3; j_gene: TRBJ2-7; CDR3aa: ASSVSAGILDEQY
v_gene: TRBV18; j_gene: TRBJ1-5; CDR3aa: ASSPQGASNQPQH
v_gene: TRBV11-2; j_gene: TRBJ2-5; CDR3aa: ASSPWDRALETQY
v_gene: TRBV21-1; j_gene: TRBJ1-2; CDR3aa: ASSHGRTGGGLDYGYT
v_gene: TRBV19; j_gene: TRBJ1-2; CDR3aa: ATRSQNNYGYT
v_gene: TRBV5-1; j_gene: TRBJ2-7; CDR3aa: ASSPRPGFSYEQY